Below are 26 T cell receptor beta chains sequenced from a single sample in a study of cytomegalovirus exposure and HLA in healthy donors (dated by TCRdb to about 2017). Libraries were built with the immunoSEQ multiplex PCR assay. For the multiplex PCR, a mixture combining 60 forward primers for TCR Vbeta segments and 13 reverse primers for TCR Jbeta segments was used. Imported from immuneACCESS, the table was reduced by TCRdb to in-frame sequences with V and J called. These copies leave out some clones; in studies compared against another copy, an unresolved V gene accounts for under half, and the cause of the remainder is not known. Recorded for this sample are over 20,000 clones; approximately 70% of them occurred a single time. The ten largest clones capture under 4.5% of the sample. The sequenced material came from PBMCs. These receptors were collected from a woman between 50 and 59 years old in good health and CMV-seronegative.

This chain connects TRBV29-1 to TRBJ2-5; tentatively, D is TRBD1 (5 bases). V was cut by 8 bases and J by 0 bases, with 13 bases left in between. CDR3 length: 13 amino acids. Germline CDR1 and CDR2: SQVTM and ANQGSEA. The CDR3 is CSSRQGYQETQYF. The CDR3 DNA reads TGCAGCTCCCGGCAGGGCTACCAAGAGACCCAGTACTTC.

The chain carries TRBV6-5 and TRBJ1-3, with D possibly being TRBD1 (5 bases). This CDR3 has 12 residues. V dropped 8 bases and J dropped 8 bases, with 13 bases sitting between them. Per the germline V gene, CDR1 is MNHEY and CDR2 is SVGAGI. CDR3 bases: TGTGCCAGCGCCGGGTCGGGGGACACCATATATTTT. This translates into CASAGSGDTIYF.

This clone was counted between two and nine times. The V and J genes are TRBV5-1 and TRBJ1-1, with D possibly TRBD1 on 5 matching bases. Germline CDR1 is SGHRS and CDR2 is YFSETQ. Trimming left V 3 bases short and J 6 bases short, with 21 bases between. This CDR3 is 16 amino acids long. CDR3 nucleotides: TGCGCCAGCAGCTCCCGACAGAAGGATCTTAGGTCTGAAGCTTTCTTT. Protein product: CASSSRQKDLRSEAFF. Based on the CDR3 plus reference TRBV5-1 and TRBJ1-1, the full variable domain is KAGVTQTPRYLIKTRGQQVTLSCSPISGHRSVSWYQQTPGQGLQFLFEYFSETQRNKGNFPGRFSGRQFSNSRSEMNVSTLELGDSALYLCASSSRQKDLRSEAFFGQGTRLTVV.

This sequence joins TRBV9 and TRBJ1-4; D remains unclear. CDR1 is SGDLS and CDR2 is YYNGEE in the germline V gene. Trimming removed 3 bases from V and 7 bases from J, with 13 bases in between. This CDR3 has 14 residues. The CDR3 sequence: CASSAGGIGEKLFF. DNA for the CDR3: TGTGCCAGCAGCGCGGGAGGGATAGGTGAAAAACTGTTTTTT.

In its sample, this clone was seen once. This chain connects TRBV5-6 to TRBJ1-2; D may be TRBD1 (6 bases). The CDR3 is made up of 11 amino acids. Germline-derived CDR1 and CDR2 are SGHDT and YYEEEE. V was shortened by 4 bases and J by 10 bases, with 11 bases between the two germline ends. The CDR3 reads CASSPGTFYTF. The DNA of the CDR3 is TGTGCCAGCAGCCCAGGGACATTCTACACCTTC.

The chain joins TRBV29-1 to TRBJ2-1; 8 bases line up with TRBD1. This CDR3 spans 13 amino acids. Germline CDR1 reads SQVTM; CDR2 reads ANQGSEA. With 4 bases clipped from V and 7 bases from J, the junction kept 6 bases outside the gene matches. CDR3 loop: CSVGAGGRNEQFF. CDR3 nucleotide sequence: TGCAGCGTTGGGGCAGGGGGCCGGAATGAGCAGTTCTTC.

This chain links TRBV7-8 with TRBJ2-7, with TRBD1 as a possible D gene (5 bases). Between the trimmed V and J ends, which lost 8 bases and 2 bases, there was a span of 10 bases. CDR3 size: 12 residues. CDR1 is SGHVS and CDR2 is FQNEAQ in the germline V gene. The CDR3 sequence is CASGAGTYEQYF. CDR3 nucleotides: TGTGCCAGCGGCGCAGGGACCTACGAGCAGTACTTC.

The CDR3 DNA follows: TGTGCCAGCAGCATGAGGGATGAGCAGTTCTTC. This gives the protein CASSMRDEQFF. The chain uses TRBV2 and TRBJ2-1, with D possibly TRBD2 on 5 matching bases. V was pared by 6 bases and J by 8 bases, with 8 bases between. Germline CDR1 reads SNHLY; CDR2 reads FYNNEI. There are 11 residues in the CDR3.

This chain connects TRBV15 to TRBJ1-1, with D hard to call. V was cut by 0 bases and J by 5 bases, with 7 bases left in between. The CDR3 contains 13 residues. CDR1 and CDR2 (germline): LNHNV, YYDKDF (reference sequence). The CDR3 DNA reads TGTGCCACCAGCAGAGATCAGCGGACTGAAGCTTTCTTT. Its translation: CATSRDQRTEAFF.

This chain uses TRBV4-1 with TRBJ2-1, with 10 bases lining up with TRBD1. The ends lost 4 bases at V and 5 bases at J; junction bases unmatched: 20. This CDR3 has 20 residues. Germline loops: CDR1 MGHRA, CDR2 YSYEKL. CDR3 in DNA: TGCGCCAGCAGCCCAATTCCGACAGGGGGCCTTGGGTTTTTACACAATGAGCAGTTCTTC. Residues: CASSPIPTGGLGFLHNEQFF.

The rearrangement uses TRBV27 and TRBJ1-5; 7 nucleotides align to TRBD1. Per the germline V gene, CDR1 is MNHEY and CDR2 is SMNVEV (reference sequence). The CDR3 has 15 residues. The trim removed 5 bases at V and 7 bases at J, leaving 11 bases unmatched. The CDR3 sequence: CASSPRDRSSQPQHF. CDR3 coding DNA: TGTGCCAGCAGTCCTAGGGACAGAAGCTCCCAGCCCCAGCATTTT.

The V call is TRBV5-1, the J call TRBJ2-7; D is uncertain. There are 12 residues in the CDR3. V was trimmed by 0 bases and J by 7 bases, leaving 8 bases between them. Germline V gene lookup returns CDR1 SGHRS and CDR2 YFSETQ. The CDR3 nucleotides read TGCGCCAGCAGCTTGGTGGCGGAGGAGCAGTACTTC. Encoded protein: CASSLVAEEQYF.

V and J are TRBV29-1 and TRBJ2-7; 11 nucleotides agree with TRBD1. This CDR3 is built from 13 residues. V lost 7 bases to trimming and J lost 2 bases; unmatched junction nucleotides: 4. The V gene's germline CDR1 is SQVTM and CDR2 ANQGSEA. The CDR3 region has the DNA TGCAGCGCCGCGGGACAGGGGGCCTACGAGCAGTACTTC. Translation: CSAAGQGAYEQYF.

This chain connects TRBV7-3 to TRBJ2-7, with 7 nucleotides matching TRBD1. The CDR3 has 14 amino acids. With V trimmed by 5 bases and J by 1 base, 5 bases remained unmatched. The V gene's germline CDR1 is SGHTA and CDR2 FQGTGA. Here the CDR3 DNA reads TGTGCCAGCAGCAAAGAGACAGGGTCCTACGAGCAGTACTTC. As protein: CASSKETGSYEQYF.

The chain has TRBV19 and TRBJ1-2; 7 bases are shared with TRBD1. Losses at the gene ends were 3 bases for V and 8 bases for J; bases not matched to a gene: 3. The CDR3 extends over 12 amino acids. Per the germline V gene, CDR1 is LNHDA and CDR2 is SQIVND (reference sequence). This CDR3 reads CASSMQGDGYTF. For the CDR3, the DNA is TGTGCCAGTAGTATGCAGGGGGACGGCTACACCTTC.

The chain uses TRBV28 and TRBJ2-2; a possible D gene is TRBD2 (6 bases). The CDR3 consists of 16 residues. V shed 5 bases and J shed 2 bases, with 15 bases lying between them. The V gene's germline CDR1 is MDHEN and CDR2 SYDVKM. Here the CDR3 reads CASSPGGSLNTGELFF. Written as DNA, the CDR3 is TGTGCCAGCAGTCCCGGGGGTTCCCTAAACACCGGGGAGCTGTTTTTT.

The V gene is TRBV9, the J gene TRBJ1-2; no clear D gene. The CDR3 sequence is 12 residues long. Per germline, CDR1 SGDLS and CDR2 YYNGEE. The V and J ends lost 3 bases and 6 bases respectively, with 9 bases between them. This CDR3 is CASSAPRDGYTF. For the CDR3, the DNA is TGTGCCAGCAGCGCCCCGAGAGATGGCTACACCTTC.

The gene calls are TRBV7-9 and TRBJ1-2, with 7 bases that match TRBD1. V gave up 2 bases and J gave up 5 bases; unmatched junction bases: 14. This CDR3 has 17 amino acids. Germline V gene data show CDR1 as SEHNR and CDR2 as FQNEAQ (reference sequence). DNA for the CDR3: TGTGCCAGCAGCTTAAAGTTCTTAGAGGACAGGCGTTATGGCTACACCTTC. This sequence encodes CASSLKFLEDRRYGYTF.

The chain recombines TRBV6-5 with TRBJ2-2; D is perhaps TRBD1 (5 bases). CDR1 is MNHEY, CDR2 SVGAGI, per germline. This CDR3 has 14 residues. The V and J ends lost 6 bases and 1 base respectively, with 9 bases between them. CDR3: CASSPTGNTGELFF. CDR3 DNA: TGTGCCAGCAGCCCCACAGGGAACACCGGGGAGCTGTTTTTT.

Here the CDR3 reads CASSSSGQGSIGEQFF. The CDR3 DNA sequence: TGTGCCAGCAGCTCCTCGGGACAGGGGTCAATCGGTGAGCAGTTCTTC. The chain joins TRBV7-9 to TRBJ2-1; TRBD1 matches at 10 bases. Germline lookup yields CDR1 SEHNR and CDR2 FQNEAQ (reference sequence). Trimming took 4 bases from V and 9 from J; bases not matched to a gene: 12. This CDR3 has 16 amino acids. Full variable domain (outside the CDR3, taken from reference TRBV7-9 and TRBJ2-1): DTGVSQNPRHKITKRGQNVTFRCDPISEHNRLYWYRQTLGQGPEFLTYFQNEAQLEKSRLLSDRFSAERPKGSFSTLEIQRTEQGDSAMYLCASSSSGQGSIGEQFFGPGTRLTVL.

This clone was seen just once. This chain uses TRBV9 with TRBJ1-1; 7 bases are a match to TRBD1. The CDR3 consists of 14 residues. Per the germline V gene, CDR1 is SGDLS and CDR2 is YYNGEE. The V gene end was trimmed by 0 bases and the J gene end by 2 bases; junction bases not matched to a gene: 1. The CDR3 nucleotides are TGTGCCAGCAGCGTAGGACAGGGCAACACTGAAGCTTTCTTT. Its protein product is CASSVGQGNTEAFF. Based on the CDR3 plus reference TRBV9 and TRBJ1-1, the full variable domain is DSGVTQTPKHLITATGQRVTLRCSPRSGDLSVYWYQQSLDQGLQFLIQYYNGEERAKGNILERFSAQQFPDLHSELNLSSLELGDSALYFCASSVGQGNTEAFFGQGTRLTVV.

The rearrangement uses TRBV5-1 and TRBJ1-5, with 8 bases fitting TRBD1. V gave up 4 bases and J gave up 7 bases; unmatched junction bases: 7. Germline lookup yields CDR1 SGHRS and CDR2 YFSETQ. This CDR3 is built from 14 residues. The CDR3: CASSVGQGSQPQHF. The CDR3 nucleotides read TGCGCCAGCAGCGTAGGACAGGGTAGCCAGCCCCAGCATTTT.

The chain employs TRBV29-1 and TRBJ1-1, with D hard to call. The germline CDR1 and CDR2 sequences are SQVTM and ANQGSEA. Trimming removed 4 bases at V and 4 bases at J, with 16 bases between. CDR3 length equals 14 residues. The CDR3 here is CSVAREAKGTEAFF. Here the CDR3 DNA reads TGCAGCGTTGCCCGGGAGGCCAAGGGCACTGAAGCTTTCTTT.

The chain carries TRBV5-6 and TRBJ2-6, with 10 bases identical to TRBD1. The V gene's germline CDR1 is SGHDT and CDR2 YYEEEE. The CDR3 sequence is 19 residues long. V lost 3 bases, J lost 2 bases, and 11 bases stayed unmatched. This chain's CDR3 is CASSSTPGQGMTGANVLTF. For the CDR3, the DNA is TGTGCCAGCAGCTCCACGCCGGGACAGGGGATGACTGGGGCCAACGTCCTGACTTTC.

This sequence joins TRBV20-1 and TRBJ1-1; no definite D call. The CDR3 runs 10 residues. Per germline, CDR1 DFQATT and CDR2 SNEGSKA (reference sequence). The V end lost 6 bases, the J end lost 11 bases, and 13 bases lay between the germline ends. DNA of the CDR3: TGCAGTGCACAAGACGGGGAGGCTTTCTTT. This gives the protein CSAQDGEAFF.

A few counts support this clone. The chain recombines TRBV7-9 with TRBJ1-2; 7 positions match TRBD1. The CDR3 has 15 residues. In germline, CDR1 is SEHNR, CDR2 FQNEAQ (reference sequence). V was pared by 5 bases and J by 8 bases, with 14 bases of the junction left unmatched. CDR3 protein: CASSLSGGGAKGYTF. The CDR3 DNA reads TGTGCCAGCAGCCTCAGTGGAGGGGGCGCAAAAGGCTACACCTTC.